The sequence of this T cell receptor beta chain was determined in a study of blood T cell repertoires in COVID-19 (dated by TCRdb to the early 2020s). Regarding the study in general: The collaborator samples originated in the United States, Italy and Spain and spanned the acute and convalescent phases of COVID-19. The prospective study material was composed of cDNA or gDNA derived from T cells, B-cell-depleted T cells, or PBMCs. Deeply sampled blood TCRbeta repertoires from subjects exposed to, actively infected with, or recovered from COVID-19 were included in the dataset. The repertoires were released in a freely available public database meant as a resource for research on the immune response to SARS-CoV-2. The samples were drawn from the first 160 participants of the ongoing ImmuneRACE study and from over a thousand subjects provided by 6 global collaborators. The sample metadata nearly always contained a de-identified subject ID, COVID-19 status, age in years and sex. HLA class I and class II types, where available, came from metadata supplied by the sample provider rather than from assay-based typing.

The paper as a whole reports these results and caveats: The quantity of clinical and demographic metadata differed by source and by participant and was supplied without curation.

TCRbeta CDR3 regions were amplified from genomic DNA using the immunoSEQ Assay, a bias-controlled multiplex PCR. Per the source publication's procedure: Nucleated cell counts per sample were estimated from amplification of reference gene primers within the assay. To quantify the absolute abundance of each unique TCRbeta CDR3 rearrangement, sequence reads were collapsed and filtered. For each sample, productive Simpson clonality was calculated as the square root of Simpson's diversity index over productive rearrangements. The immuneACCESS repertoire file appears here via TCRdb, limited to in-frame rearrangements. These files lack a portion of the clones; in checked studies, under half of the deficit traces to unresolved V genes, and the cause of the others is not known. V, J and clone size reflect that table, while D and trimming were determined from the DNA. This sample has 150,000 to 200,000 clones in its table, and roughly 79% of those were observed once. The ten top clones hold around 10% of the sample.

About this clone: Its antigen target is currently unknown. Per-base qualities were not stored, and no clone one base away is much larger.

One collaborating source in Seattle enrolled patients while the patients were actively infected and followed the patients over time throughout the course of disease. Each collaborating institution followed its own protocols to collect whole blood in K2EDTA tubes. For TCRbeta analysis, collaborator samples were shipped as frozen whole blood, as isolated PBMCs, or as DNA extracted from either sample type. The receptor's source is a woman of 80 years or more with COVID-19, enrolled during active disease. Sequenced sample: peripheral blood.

The bases are TGCGCCAGCAGCTTGTATAGGGGGTCCTACAATGAGCAGTTCTTC. Translated, it reads CASSLYRGSYNEQFF. Recombination linked TRBV5-1 to TRBJ2-1; TRBD1 might be the D gene, on 6 matching bases. As encoded in the germline V gene, CDR1 is SGHRS while CDR2 is YFSETQ. V sheds 1 base and J sheds 1 base, leaving 9 bases between their ends. Spanning cysteine to phenylalanine, the CDR3 consists of 15 amino acids. The DNA shown is the 45-base CDR3, in frame from base 1.